This note documents a single T cell receptor (beta chain) sequence. Its antigen is not known. This sample was included in a study of OX40 agonist ivuxolimab in advanced cancers. The overall study: The patients received ivuxolimab by intravenous route every 2 weeks at 0.01 to 10 mg/kg. Eligibility admitted prior anti-PD-1, anti-PD-L1 or anti-CTLA-4 therapy; roughly 39% had some.

Only in-frame clones appear in the TCRdb table, and some are missing; sequencing was by immunoSEQ multiplex PCR. The table shows about 150,000 clones, with roughly 92% occurring only once. The CDR3 consists of 13 residues. Trimming cost V 4 bases and J 9 bases, with 16 bases left between them. Germline V lookup: CDR1 SGHNT, CDR2 YYREEE (reference sequence). Notes on the study in general: Nonresponders included some who also had low normalized T-cell clonal expansion. Patients with a partial response at 0.1-3.0 mg/kg had among the lowest clonal expansion.

The starting material was CD4+ or CD8+ T cells sorted from blood, obtained in a trial of the OX40 agonist ivuxolimab. The sequence was obtained from an adult with an advanced solid tumor such as melanoma, head and neck, liver or kidney cancer. The chain has TRBV5-4 and TRBJ2-5; D gene uncertain. The CDR3 sequence: CASSPPAGDAQYF. Written as DNA, the CDR3 is TGTGCCAGCAGCCCACCGGCAGGAGACGCCCAGTACTTC.